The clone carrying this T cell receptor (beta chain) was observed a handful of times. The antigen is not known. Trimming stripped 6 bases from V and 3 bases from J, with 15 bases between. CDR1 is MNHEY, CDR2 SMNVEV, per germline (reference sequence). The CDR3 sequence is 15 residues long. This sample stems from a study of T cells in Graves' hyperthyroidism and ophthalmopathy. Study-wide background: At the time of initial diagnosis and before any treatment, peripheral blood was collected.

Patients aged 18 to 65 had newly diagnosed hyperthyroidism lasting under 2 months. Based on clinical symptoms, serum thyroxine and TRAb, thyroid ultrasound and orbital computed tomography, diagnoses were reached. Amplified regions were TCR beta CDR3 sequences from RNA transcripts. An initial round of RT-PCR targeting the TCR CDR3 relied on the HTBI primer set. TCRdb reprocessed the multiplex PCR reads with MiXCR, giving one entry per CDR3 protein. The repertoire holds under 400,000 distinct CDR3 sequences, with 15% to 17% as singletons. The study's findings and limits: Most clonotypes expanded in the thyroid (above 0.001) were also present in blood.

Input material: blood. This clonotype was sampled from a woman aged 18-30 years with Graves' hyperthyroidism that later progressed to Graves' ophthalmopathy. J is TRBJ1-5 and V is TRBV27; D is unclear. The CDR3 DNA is TGTGCCAGCAGCCTTTCGGACGGACCCAATCAGCCCCAGCATTTT. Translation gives CASSLSDGPNQPQHF.